A selection of T cell receptor beta chains follows, all from one sample in a study of PD-1 blockade in classical Hodgkin lymphoma. The table came from immunoSEQ multiplex PCR; TCRdb's copy has only in-frame clones and leaves some out. The data hold tens of thousands of clones, with around 80% observed a single time. The sample in question was peripheral blood mononuclear cells (PBMCs), obtained before the fourth cycle of nivolumab. The source is a human donor with classical Hodgkin lymphoma. Both conserved end residues are part of each CDR3.

J gene | V gene | CDR3 protein
TRBJ1-5 | TRBV27 | CASGAGPRGDQPQHF
TRBJ1-5 | TRBV19 | CASSVWTYYSNQPQHF
TRBJ2-2 | TRBV9 | CAGSPLNTGELFF
TRBJ2-1 | TRBV7-2 | CASSSQRGGGEQFF
TRBJ1-3 | TRBV4-3 | CASSQETGGYGNTIYF
TRBJ1-5 | TRBV19 | CASSLGQTPQHF
TRBJ1-1 | TRBV11-1 | CASSLQGSGTEAFF
TRBJ1-2 | TRBV27 | CASTSLLAGGYTF
TRBJ2-7 | TRBV7-2 | CASSLPRDRGQGTYEQYF
TRBJ2-3 | TRBV28 | CASRPGSTDTQYF
TRBJ2-7 | TRBV6-1 | CASSVGGGGYEQYF
TRBJ1-2 | TRBV7-2 | CASSLVFRGLVGYTF
TRBJ2-3 | TRBV2 | CASGGAGMSTDTQYF
- | TRBV27 | CASSTRDRGTGEQYF
TRBJ1-1 | TRBV6-6 | CASSSTTGNTEAFF